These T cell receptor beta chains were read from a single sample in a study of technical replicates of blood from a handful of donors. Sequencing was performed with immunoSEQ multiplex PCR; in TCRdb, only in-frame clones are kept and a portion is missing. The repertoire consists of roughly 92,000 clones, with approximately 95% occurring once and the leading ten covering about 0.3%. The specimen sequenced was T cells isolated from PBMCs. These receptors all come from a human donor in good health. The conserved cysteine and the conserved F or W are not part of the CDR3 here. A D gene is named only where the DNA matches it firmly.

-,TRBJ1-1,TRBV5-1,ASATENTNTEAF
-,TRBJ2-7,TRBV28,ASSPTLRSYEQY
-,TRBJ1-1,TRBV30,AWTTQANTEAF
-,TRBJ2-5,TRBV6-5,ASSYRAAEGWTQY
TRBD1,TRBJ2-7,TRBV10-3,AIITLNGTGAVLRY
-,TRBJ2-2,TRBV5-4,ASSQPSTEGTGELF
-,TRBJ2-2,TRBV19,ASIKRSTGELF
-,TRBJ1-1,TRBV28,ASRTTTAGPGTEAF
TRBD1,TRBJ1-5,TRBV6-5,ASSHSRTGGQPQH
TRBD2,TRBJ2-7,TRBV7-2,ASSPGTSSYEQY
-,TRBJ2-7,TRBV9,ASSVDGSVYEQY
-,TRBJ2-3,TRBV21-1,ASSKGGREGDTQY
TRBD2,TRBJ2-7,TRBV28,ASSPPGGVYSYEQY
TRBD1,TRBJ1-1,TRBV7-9,ASSLDGTEKGAF
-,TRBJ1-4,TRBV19,ASRGRAGNEKLF
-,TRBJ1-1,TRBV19,ASSIDGNPGATEAF
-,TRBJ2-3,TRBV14,ASSRGVGSTDTQY
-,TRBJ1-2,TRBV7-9,ASSLEALFYGYT
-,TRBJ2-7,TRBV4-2,ASSPPLETYEQY
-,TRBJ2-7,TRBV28,ATDRPQAYEQY
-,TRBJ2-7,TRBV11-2,ASSLAGIHEQY
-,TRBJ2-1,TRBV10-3,AITDSANEQF
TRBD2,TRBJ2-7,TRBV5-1,ASSLESGRPYEQY
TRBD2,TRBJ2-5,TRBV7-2,ASGDGREMETQY
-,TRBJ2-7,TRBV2,ASIWEIGYEQY
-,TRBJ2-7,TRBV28,ASSPRDGSYEQY
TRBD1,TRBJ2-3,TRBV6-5,ASSRGQGVVDTQY
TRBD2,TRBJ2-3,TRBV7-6,ASSLAGGATDTQY
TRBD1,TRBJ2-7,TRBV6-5,ASTPRTGINYEQY